This paragraph covers one T cell receptor beta chain sequence. Its cognate antigen is unknown. This sample stems from a study of cytomegalovirus exposure and HLA in healthy donors. Study results and caveats: The listing of roughly 160 TCR beta chains classed them as cytomegalovirus-associated.

The repertoire was sequenced with immunoSEQ multiplex PCR; TCRdb's copy has only in-frame clones and lacks some. The sample has roughly 90,000 clones; approximately 95% are singletons. Germline values: CDR1 SNHLY, CDR2 FYNNEI. Deletions cut 6 bases from V and 9 bases from J, with 12 bases between. This CDR3 region has 12 residues. This clonotype was sampled from a woman aged 25 to 39 in good health and CMV-seropositive. The sample was PBMCs. This rearrangement joins TRBV2 to TRBJ1-5; D gene uncertain. CDR3 DNA sequence: TGTGCCAGCAGCTCTTGGGAGGGGCCCCAGCATTTT. Its translation: CASSSWEGPQHF.